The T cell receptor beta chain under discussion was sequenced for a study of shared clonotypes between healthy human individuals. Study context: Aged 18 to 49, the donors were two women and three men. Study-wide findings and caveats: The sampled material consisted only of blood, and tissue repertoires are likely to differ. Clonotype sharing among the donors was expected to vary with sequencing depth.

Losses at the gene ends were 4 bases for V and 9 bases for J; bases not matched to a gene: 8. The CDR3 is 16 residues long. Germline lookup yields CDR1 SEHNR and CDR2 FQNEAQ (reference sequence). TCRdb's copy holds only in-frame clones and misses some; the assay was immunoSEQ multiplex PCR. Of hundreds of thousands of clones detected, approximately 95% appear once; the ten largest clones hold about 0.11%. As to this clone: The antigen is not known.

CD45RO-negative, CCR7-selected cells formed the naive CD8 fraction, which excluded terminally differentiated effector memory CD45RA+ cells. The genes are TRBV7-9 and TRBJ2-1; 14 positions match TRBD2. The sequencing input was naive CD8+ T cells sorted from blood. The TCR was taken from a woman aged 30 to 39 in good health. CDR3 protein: CASSWGTSGSESEQFF. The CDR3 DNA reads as TGTGCCAGCAGCTGGGGGACTAGCGGGAGTGAGAGTGAGCAGTTCTTC.